A selection of T cell receptor beta chains follows, all from one sample in a study of identical twins. TCRdb reprocessed the 5' RACE reads via MiXCR and lists one record per CDR3 protein. The data contain around 240,000 distinct CDR3 sequences, roughly a tenth of them seen just once; the ten biggest clones take up 9% to 10%. The sample was memory T cells sorted from blood. Every receptor here comes from a man aged 45-65 years in good health. CDR3s include the opening cysteine and the closing phenylalanine or tryptophan. Each record gives: V gene, CDR3 length, D gene, J gene, clone size, CDR3 DNA, CDR3 protein. A D gene is named only where the DNA matches it firmly. Clone sizes are given selectively: once, few, many, or a class where the clone is expanded.

v_gene: TRBV10-3; len: 13; d_gene: -; j_gene: TRBJ1-6; abundance: many; CDR3nt: TGTGCCATCAGTGAACGGACAGAATCACCCCTCCACTTT; CDR3aa: CAISERTESPLHF
v_gene: TRBV12-3/TRBV12-4; len: 17; d_gene: TRBD2; j_gene: TRBJ2-1; abundance: many; CDR3nt: TGTGCCAGCAGGGGCTTCGGGACTAGCCTATCCTACAATGAGCAGTTCTTC; CDR3aa: CASRGFGTSLSYNEQFF
v_gene: TRBV9; len: 15; d_gene: -; j_gene: TRBJ2-2; abundance: -; CDR3nt: TGTGCCAGCAGCGTGAGAGGGGGGAACACCGGGGAGCTGTTTTTT; CDR3aa: CASSVRGGNTGELFF
v_gene: TRBV2; len: 15; d_gene: -; j_gene: TRBJ2-3; abundance: many; CDR3nt: TGTGCCAGCAGGGGGGGACGGCTGGGGGCAGATACGCAGTATTTT; CDR3aa: CASRGGRLGADTQYF
v_gene: TRBV20-1; len: 15; d_gene: TRBD1; j_gene: TRBJ1-3; abundance: -; CDR3nt: TGCAGTGCCAAAAGACAGGGGGCGGTTGGAAACACCATATATTTT; CDR3aa: CSAKRQGAVGNTIYF
v_gene: TRBV10-3; len: 14; d_gene: -; j_gene: TRBJ2-1; abundance: many; CDR3nt: TGTGCCATCAGTGGGGAGGCCGACTACAATGAGCAGTTCTTC; CDR3aa: CAISGEADYNEQFF
v_gene: TRBV11-2; len: 15; d_gene: TRBD2; j_gene: TRBJ2-5; abundance: many; CDR3nt: TGTGCCAGCAGCTTAGGTTGGGGCGGGAGAGAGACCCAGTACTTC; CDR3aa: CASSLGWGGRETQYF
v_gene: TRBV9; len: 17; d_gene: -; j_gene: TRBJ2-6; abundance: few; CDR3nt: TGTGCCAGCACCGACGACAGAAGAGGAGGAGGGGCCAACGTCCTGACTTTC; CDR3aa: CASTDDRRGGGANVLTF
v_gene: TRBV9; len: 15; d_gene: -; j_gene: TRBJ2-7; abundance: many; CDR3nt: TGTGCCAGCAGGCTCCTGACCGTAAGACCCTACGAGCAGTACTTC; CDR3aa: CASRLLTVRPYEQYF
v_gene: TRBV11-1; len: 18; d_gene: -; j_gene: TRBJ2-3; abundance: few; CDR3nt: TGTGCCAGCAGCCAACGAGGGGGGCGAAGGCGAAGCACAGATACGCAGTATTTT; CDR3aa: CASSQRGGRRRSTDTQYF
v_gene: TRBV20-1; len: 15; d_gene: -; j_gene: TRBJ2-1; abundance: many; CDR3nt: TGCAGTGCCCCCCAAGCCGGGAGCTCCTACAATGAGCAGTTCTTC; CDR3aa: CSAPQAGSSYNEQFF
v_gene: TRBV18; len: 14; d_gene: -; j_gene: TRBJ1-2; abundance: -; CDR3nt: TGTGCCAGCTCACCCGAACCTTCTAACTATGGCTACACCTTC; CDR3aa: CASSPEPSNYGYTF
v_gene: TRBV4-2; len: 14; d_gene: TRBD1; j_gene: TRBJ1-1; abundance: many; CDR3nt: TGTGCCAGCAGCCAGGAGGACAGGGGGACTGAAGCTTTCTTT; CDR3aa: CASSQEDRGTEAFF
v_gene: TRBV9; len: 15; d_gene: TRBD2; j_gene: TRBJ2-3; abundance: many; CDR3nt: TGTGCCAGCAGCGTAGGCGGGAGTTTCGCAGATACGCAGTATTTT; CDR3aa: CASSVGGSFADTQYF
v_gene: TRBV6-5; len: 13; d_gene: -; j_gene: TRBJ2-7; abundance: many; CDR3nt: TGTGCCAGCAGTTCCCCGACGGGCTACGAGCAGTACTTC; CDR3aa: CASSSPTGYEQYF
v_gene: TRBV7-2; len: 16; d_gene: -; j_gene: TRBJ2-1; abundance: many; CDR3nt: TGTGCCAGCAGCCCGGTCGGCCTGGGCGGAGGGCATGAGCAGTTCTTC; CDR3aa: CASSPVGLGGGHEQFF
v_gene: TRBV15; len: 16; d_gene: -; j_gene: TRBJ2-7; abundance: -; CDR3nt: TGTGCCACCAGCAGATATGGCGGGCCAGCCTCCTACGAGCAGTACTTC; CDR3aa: CATSRYGGPASYEQYF
v_gene: TRBV18; len: 15; d_gene: TRBD1; j_gene: TRBJ1-1; abundance: few; CDR3nt: TGTGCCAGCTCACCAAATCAGGGGGTTTTCACTGAAGCTTTCTTT; CDR3aa: CASSPNQGVFTEAFF
v_gene: TRBV4-2; len: 14; d_gene: -; j_gene: TRBJ1-5; abundance: few; CDR3nt: TGTGCCAGCAGCCAAGACAGGAGCAATCAGCCCCAGCATTTT; CDR3aa: CASSQDRSNQPQHF
v_gene: TRBV7-6; len: 14; d_gene: TRBD1; j_gene: TRBJ2-2; abundance: -; CDR3nt: TGTGCCAGCAGCGAGTACAGGGGGGCTGGGGAGCTGTTTTTT; CDR3aa: CASSEYRGAGELFF
v_gene: TRBV19; len: 13; d_gene: -; j_gene: TRBJ2-1; abundance: many; CDR3nt: TGTGCCAGTAACCTAGGGGGATACAATGAGCAGTTCTTC; CDR3aa: CASNLGGYNEQFF
v_gene: TRBV27; len: 17; d_gene: TRBD2; j_gene: TRBJ2-5; abundance: few; CDR3nt: TGTGCCAGCAGTTTCCTTTCTAGCGGAGCCCGGCACGAGACCCAGTACTTC; CDR3aa: CASSFLSSGARHETQYF
v_gene: TRBV12-3/TRBV12-4; len: 15; d_gene: -; j_gene: TRBJ2-3; abundance: many; CDR3nt: TGTGCCAGCAGCCAACAGCCAACTTCCACAGATACGCAGTATTTT; CDR3aa: CASSQQPTSTDTQYF
v_gene: TRBV7-8; len: 15; d_gene: -; j_gene: TRBJ2-3; abundance: many; CDR3nt: TGTGCCAGCAGCTTAGGGACAGTTTACACAGATACGCAGTATTTT; CDR3aa: CASSLGTVYTDTQYF
v_gene: TRBV20-1; len: 14; d_gene: -; j_gene: TRBJ1-2; abundance: many; CDR3nt: TGCAGTGCTAGATCACAGGCTCTAAACTATGGCTACACCTTC; CDR3aa: CSARSQALNYGYTF
v_gene: TRBV20-1; len: 14; d_gene: TRBD2; j_gene: TRBJ2-7; abundance: few; CDR3nt: TGCAGTGCCACCGACGCTAGCGGAATCTACGAGCAGTACTTC; CDR3aa: CSATDASGIYEQYF
v_gene: TRBV3-1; len: 16; d_gene: TRBD2; j_gene: TRBJ2-1; abundance: -; CDR3nt: TGTGCCAGCAGCCAAGTAGCGGGAGCCGGAGGCAATGAGCAGTTCTTC; CDR3aa: CASSQVAGAGGNEQFF
v_gene: TRBV6-2/TRBV6-3; len: 16; d_gene: -; j_gene: TRBJ2-3; abundance: few; CDR3nt: TGTGCCAGCAGTTACGGTTTGCGGGGCTCCACAGATACGCAGTATTTT; CDR3aa: CASSYGLRGSTDTQYF
v_gene: TRBV4-2; len: 17; d_gene: TRBD2; j_gene: TRBJ2-7; abundance: few; CDR3nt: TGTGCCAGCAGCCAAGTATTCCGGACTAGCGGAGGCTACGAGCAGTACTTC; CDR3aa: CASSQVFRTSGGYEQYF
v_gene: TRBV7-2; len: 14; d_gene: -; j_gene: TRBJ2-2; abundance: few; CDR3nt: TGTGCCAGCAGCTCTAAGGCCGACACCGGGGAGCTGTTTTTT; CDR3aa: CASSSKADTGELFF
v_gene: TRBV27; len: 15; d_gene: -; j_gene: TRBJ1-6; abundance: -; CDR3nt: TGTGCCAGCAGCACCTTGCGGGAGGAGAATTCACCCCTCCACTTT; CDR3aa: CASSTLREENSPLHF
v_gene: TRBV10-3; len: 12; d_gene: TRBD1; j_gene: TRBJ1-1; abundance: few; CDR3nt: TGTGCCATCAAAGGGGGCGACACTGAAGCTTTCTTT; CDR3aa: CAIKGGDTEAFF
v_gene: TRBV7-9; len: 13; d_gene: -; j_gene: TRBJ2-7; abundance: many; CDR3nt: TGTGCCAGCAGCCCGCGGGCCTCCTACGAGCAGTACTTC; CDR3aa: CASSPRASYEQYF
v_gene: TRBV7-2; len: 15; d_gene: TRBD2; j_gene: TRBJ2-1; abundance: few; CDR3nt: TGTGCCAGCAGCCCCATAGCGGGAGGGCCTCATGAGCAGTTCTTC; CDR3aa: CASSPIAGGPHEQFF
v_gene: TRBV4-3; len: 14; d_gene: -; j_gene: TRBJ1-1; abundance: many; CDR3nt: TGCGCCAGCAGCCAAGGCAGAATGAACACTGAAGCTTTCTTT; CDR3aa: CASSQGRMNTEAFF
v_gene: TRBV15; len: 13; d_gene: -; j_gene: TRBJ1-1; abundance: few; CDR3nt: TGTGCCACCAGCAGAGGGGGTGGCTTTGAAGCTTTCTTT; CDR3aa: CATSRGGGFEAFF
v_gene: TRBV9; len: 14; d_gene: -; j_gene: TRBJ1-4; abundance: many; CDR3nt: TGTGCCAGCAGCGCCGGGACGACTAATGAAAAACTGTTTTTT; CDR3aa: CASSAGTTNEKLFF